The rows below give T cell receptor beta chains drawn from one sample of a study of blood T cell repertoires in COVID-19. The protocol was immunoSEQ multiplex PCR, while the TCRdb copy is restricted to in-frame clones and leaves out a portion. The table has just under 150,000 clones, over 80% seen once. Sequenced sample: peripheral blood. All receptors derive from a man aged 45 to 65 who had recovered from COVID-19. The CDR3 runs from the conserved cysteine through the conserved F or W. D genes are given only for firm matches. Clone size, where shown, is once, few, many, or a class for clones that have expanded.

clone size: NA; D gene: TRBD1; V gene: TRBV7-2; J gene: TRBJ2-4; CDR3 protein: CASSPQGNIQYF; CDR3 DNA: TGTGCCAGCAGCCCACAGGGGAACATTCAGTACTTC
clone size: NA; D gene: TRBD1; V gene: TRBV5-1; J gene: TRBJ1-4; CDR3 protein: CASSPDRHEKLFF; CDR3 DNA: TGCGCCAGCAGCCCGGACAGGCACGAAAAACTGTTTTTT
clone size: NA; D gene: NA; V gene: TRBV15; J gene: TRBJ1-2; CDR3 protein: CATSREADYGYTF; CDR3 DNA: TGTGCCACCAGCAGAGAGGCAGACTATGGCTACACCTTC
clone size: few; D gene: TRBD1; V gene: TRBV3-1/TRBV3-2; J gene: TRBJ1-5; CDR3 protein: CASSQGTGGGGQPQHF; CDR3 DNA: TGTGCCAGCAGCCAAGGGACAGGGGGAGGAGGTCAGCCCCAGCATTTT
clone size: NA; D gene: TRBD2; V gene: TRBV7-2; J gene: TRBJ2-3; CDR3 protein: CASSQGTSGGRTDTQYF; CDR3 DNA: TGTGCCAGCAGCCAAGGGACTAGCGGGGGCCGCACAGATACGCAGTATTTT
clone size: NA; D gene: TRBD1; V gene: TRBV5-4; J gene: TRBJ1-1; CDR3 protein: CASSLNPGQGGTEAFF; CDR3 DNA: TGTGCCAGCAGCTTGAATCCGGGACAGGGAGGAACTGAAGCTTTCTTT
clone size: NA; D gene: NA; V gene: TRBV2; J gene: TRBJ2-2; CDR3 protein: CASRGVTPTGELFF; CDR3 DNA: TGTGCCAGCAGAGGGGTAACCCCAACCGGGGAGCTGTTTTTT
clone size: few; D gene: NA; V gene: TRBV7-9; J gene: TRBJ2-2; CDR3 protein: CASSLATQGGELFF; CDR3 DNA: TGTGCCAGCAGCTTAGCCACACAGGGCGGGGAGCTGTTTTTT
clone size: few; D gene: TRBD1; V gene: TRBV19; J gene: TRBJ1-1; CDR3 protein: CASSRTGGTEAFF; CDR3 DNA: TGTGCCAGTAGCCGGACAGGGGGCACTGAAGCTTTCTTT
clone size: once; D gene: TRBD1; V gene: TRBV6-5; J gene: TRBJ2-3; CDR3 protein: CASSMTGSGTQYF; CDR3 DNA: TGTGCCAGCAGTATGACAGGGTCCGGTACGCAGTATTTT
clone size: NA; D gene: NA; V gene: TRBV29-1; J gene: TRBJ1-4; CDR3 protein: CSVAGGPTNEKLFF; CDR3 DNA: TGCAGCGTTGCCGGGGGACCAACTAATGAAAAACTGTTTTTT
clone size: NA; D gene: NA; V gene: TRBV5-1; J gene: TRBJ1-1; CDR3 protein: CASMPRADSFTEAFF; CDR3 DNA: TGCGCCAGCATGCCAAGGGCGGACTCGTTCACTGAAGCTTTCTTT
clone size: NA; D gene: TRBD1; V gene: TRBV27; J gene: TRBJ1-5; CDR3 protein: CASSPRGSNQPQHF; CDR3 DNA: TGTGCCAGCAGTCCCAGGGGGAGCAATCAGCCCCAGCATTTT
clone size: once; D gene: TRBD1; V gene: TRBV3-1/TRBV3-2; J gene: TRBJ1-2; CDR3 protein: CASSLARDRERHGYTF; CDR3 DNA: TGTGCCAGCAGCCTCGCCCGGGACAGGGAGCGTCATGGCTACACCTTC
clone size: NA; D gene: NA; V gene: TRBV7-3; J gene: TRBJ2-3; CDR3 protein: CASSLGGSRTDTQYF; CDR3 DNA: TGTGCCAGCAGCTTAGGTGGCAGTCGCACAGATACGCAGTATTTT
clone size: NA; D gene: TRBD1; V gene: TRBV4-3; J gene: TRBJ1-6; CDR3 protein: CASSQETGVWNSPLHF; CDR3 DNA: TGCGCCAGCAGCCAAGAAACAGGGGTATGGAATTCACCCCTCCACTTT
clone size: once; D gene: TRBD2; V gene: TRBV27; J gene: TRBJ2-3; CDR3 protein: CASSSGLAGGPQYF; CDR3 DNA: TGTGCCAGCAGTTCGGGACTAGCGGGGGGCCCGCAGTATTTT
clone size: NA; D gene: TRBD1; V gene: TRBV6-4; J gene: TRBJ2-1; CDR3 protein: CASSRDRAYNEQFF; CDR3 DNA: TGTGCCAGCAGTAGGGACAGGGCCTACAATGAGCAGTTCTTC
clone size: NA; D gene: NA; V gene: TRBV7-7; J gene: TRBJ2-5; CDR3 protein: CASSALQETQYF; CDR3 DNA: TGTGCTAGCAGCGCGCTCCAAGAGACCCAGTACTTC
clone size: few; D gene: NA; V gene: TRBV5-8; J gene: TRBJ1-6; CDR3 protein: CASSLLSFYNSPLHF; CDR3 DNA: TGTGCCAGCAGCTTGCTGAGCTTTTATAATTCACCCCTCCACTTT
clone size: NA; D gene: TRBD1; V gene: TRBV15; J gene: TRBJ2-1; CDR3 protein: CATSTSQGVNNEQFF; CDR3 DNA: TGTGCCACCAGCACCTCCCAGGGGGTTAACAATGAGCAGTTCTTC
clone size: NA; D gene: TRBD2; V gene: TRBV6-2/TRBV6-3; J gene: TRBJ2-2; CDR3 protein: CASSYSVAGNTGELFF; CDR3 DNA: TGTGCCAGCAGTTACTCGGTAGCGGGGAACACCGGGGAGCTGTTTTTT
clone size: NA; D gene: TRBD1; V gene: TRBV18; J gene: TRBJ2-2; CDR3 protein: CASSPLGQENTGELFF; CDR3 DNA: TGTGCCAGCTCACCACTTGGACAGGAGAACACCGGGGAGCTGTTTTTT
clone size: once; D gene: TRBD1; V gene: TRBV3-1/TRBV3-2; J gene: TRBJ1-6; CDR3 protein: CASSPGAGTGESRSPLHF; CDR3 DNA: TGTGCCAGCAGCCCGGGGGCCGGGACAGGAGAGTCTAGGTCACCCCTCCACTTT
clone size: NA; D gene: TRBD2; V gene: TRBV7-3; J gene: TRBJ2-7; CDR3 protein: CASSSGTSLRYEQYF; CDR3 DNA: TGTGCCAGCAGCTCCGGGACTAGCTTACGGTACGAGCAGTACTTC
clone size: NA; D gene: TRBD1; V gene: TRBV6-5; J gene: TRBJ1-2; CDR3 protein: CASSYRRDRASYGYTF; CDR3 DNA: TGTGCCAGCAGTTACCGTCGCGACAGGGCCTCCTATGGCTACACCTTC
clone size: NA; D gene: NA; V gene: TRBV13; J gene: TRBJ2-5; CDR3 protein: CASSPRTEETQYF; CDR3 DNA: TGTGCCAGCAGCCCCAGGACAGAAGAGACCCAGTACTTC
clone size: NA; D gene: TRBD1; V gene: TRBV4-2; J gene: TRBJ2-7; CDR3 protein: CASSLDREGEQYF; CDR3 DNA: TGTGCCAGCAGCCTTGACAGGGAAGGCGAGCAGTACTTC
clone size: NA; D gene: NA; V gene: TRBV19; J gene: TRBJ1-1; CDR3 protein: CASKWGRDTEAFF; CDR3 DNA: TGTGCCAGTAAGTGGGGGCGGGACACTGAAGCTTTCTTT
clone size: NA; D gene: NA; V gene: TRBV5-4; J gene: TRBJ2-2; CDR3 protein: CASSLASGELFF; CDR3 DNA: TGTGCCAGCAGCTTGGCTTCCGGGGAGCTGTTTTTT
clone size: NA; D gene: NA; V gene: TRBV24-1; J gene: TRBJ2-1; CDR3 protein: CATAANNEQFF; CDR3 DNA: TGTGCCACCGCAGCGAACAATGAGCAGTTCTTC
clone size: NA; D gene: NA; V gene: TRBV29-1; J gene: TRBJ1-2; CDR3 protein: CSVEDLATTRDSIYYGYTF; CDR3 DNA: TGCAGCGTTGAAGATCTTGCTACGACCAGGGATTCTATATACTATGGCTACACCTTC
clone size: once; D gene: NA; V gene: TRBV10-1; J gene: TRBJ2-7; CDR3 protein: CASSESIGVKNEQYF; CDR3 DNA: TGCGCCAGCAGTGAGTCGATAGGGGTTAAGAACGAGCAGTACTTC
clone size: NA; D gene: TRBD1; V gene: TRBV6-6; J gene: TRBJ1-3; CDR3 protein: CASSYGTAGNTIYF; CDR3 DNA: TGTGCCAGCAGTTACGGGACAGCTGGAAACACCATATATTTT
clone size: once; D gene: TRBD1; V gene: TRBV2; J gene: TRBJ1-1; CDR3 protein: CASLRTGPNTEAFF; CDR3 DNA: TGTGCCAGCTTACGGACAGGGCCGAACACTGAAGCTTTCTTT
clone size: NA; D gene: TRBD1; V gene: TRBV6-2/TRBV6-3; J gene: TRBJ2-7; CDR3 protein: CASSRQGAIAYEQYF; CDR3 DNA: TGTGCCAGCAGCCGACAGGGGGCAATCGCCTACGAGCAGTACTTC
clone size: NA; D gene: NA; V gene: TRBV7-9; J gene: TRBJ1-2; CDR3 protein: CASSLGGQQGNGYTF; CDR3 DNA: TGTGCCAGCAGCTTAGGCGGCCAGCAGGGGAATGGCTACACCTTC
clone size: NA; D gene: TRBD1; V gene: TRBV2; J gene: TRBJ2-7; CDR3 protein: CASRTGGNEQYF; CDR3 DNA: TGTGCCAGCAGGACAGGGGGCAACGAGCAGTACTTC
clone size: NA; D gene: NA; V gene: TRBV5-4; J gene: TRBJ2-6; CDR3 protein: CASSLVGAGANVLTF; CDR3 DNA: TGTGCCAGCAGCTTGGTAGGGGCTGGGGCCAACGTCCTGACTTTC
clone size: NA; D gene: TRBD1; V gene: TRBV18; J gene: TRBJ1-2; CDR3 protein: CASSPMNTGQAHSGYTF; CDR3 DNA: TGTGCCAGCTCACCCATGAACACCGGACAGGCCCACTCAGGCTACACCTTC
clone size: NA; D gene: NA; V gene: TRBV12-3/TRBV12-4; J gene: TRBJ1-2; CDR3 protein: CASSQGQGYGYTF; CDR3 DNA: TGTGCCAGCAGCCAGGGACAAGGCTATGGCTACACCTTC
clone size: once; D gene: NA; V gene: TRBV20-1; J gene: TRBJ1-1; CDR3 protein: CSASFRANTEAFF; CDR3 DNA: TGCAGTGCTAGTTTCAGGGCGAACACTGAAGCTTTCTTT
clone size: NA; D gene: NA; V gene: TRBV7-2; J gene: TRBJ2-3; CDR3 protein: CASSAPGSIDTQYF; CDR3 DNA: TGTGCCAGCAGCGCCCCGGGTTCCATCGATACGCAGTATTTT
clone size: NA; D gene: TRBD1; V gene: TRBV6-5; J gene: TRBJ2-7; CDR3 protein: CASSYSGTGGQYF; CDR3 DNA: TGTGCCAGCAGTTACTCCGGGACAGGGGGACAGTACTTC
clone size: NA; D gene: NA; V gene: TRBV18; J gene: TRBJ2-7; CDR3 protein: CASSRTYSTNYEQYF; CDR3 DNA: TGTGCCAGCTCACGCACCTACTCAACTAACTACGAGCAGTACTTC
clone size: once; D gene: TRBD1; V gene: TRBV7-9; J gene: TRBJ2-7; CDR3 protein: CASSGDSDYEQYF; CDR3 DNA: TGTGCCAGCAGCGGGGACAGTGACTACGAGCAGTACTTC
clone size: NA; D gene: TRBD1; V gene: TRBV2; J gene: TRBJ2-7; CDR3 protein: CASGTGTGSYEQYF; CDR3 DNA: TGTGCCAGCGGAACCGGGACAGGTTCCTACGAGCAGTACTTC
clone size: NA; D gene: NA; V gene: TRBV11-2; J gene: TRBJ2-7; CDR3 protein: CASRREGPLSSYEQYF; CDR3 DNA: TGTGCCAGCAGGCGAGAGGGTCCACTTAGCTCCTACGAGCAGTACTTC
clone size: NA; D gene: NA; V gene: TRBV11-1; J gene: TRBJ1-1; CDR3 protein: CASSSGQITTEAFF; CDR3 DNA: TGTGCCAGCAGCTCCGGACAGATTACTACTGAAGCTTTCTTT
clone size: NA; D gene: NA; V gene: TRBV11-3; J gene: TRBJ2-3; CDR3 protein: CASSLQGVGTDTQYF; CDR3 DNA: TGTGCCAGCAGCTTGCAAGGGGTGGGCACAGATACGCAGTATTTT
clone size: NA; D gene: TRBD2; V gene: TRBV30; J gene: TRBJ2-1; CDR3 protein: CAWSGGRGGSDNEQFF; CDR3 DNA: TGTGCCTGGAGTGGAGGCCGGGGGGGCTCGGACAATGAGCAGTTCTTC
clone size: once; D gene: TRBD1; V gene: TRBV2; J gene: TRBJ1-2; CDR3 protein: CASRSSGTGGDGYTF; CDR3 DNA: TGTGCCAGCAGGTCATCCGGGACAGGGGGCGATGGCTACACCTTC
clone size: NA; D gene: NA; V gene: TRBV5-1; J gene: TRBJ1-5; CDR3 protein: CASSLDPGNSNQPQHF; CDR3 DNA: TGCGCCAGCAGCTTGGATCCGGGGAATAGCAATCAGCCCCAGCATTTT
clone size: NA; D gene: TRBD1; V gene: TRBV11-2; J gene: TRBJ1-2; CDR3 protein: CASSIGTGGDYGYTF; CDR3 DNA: TGTGCCAGCAGCATTGGGACAGGGGGCGACTATGGCTACACCTTC
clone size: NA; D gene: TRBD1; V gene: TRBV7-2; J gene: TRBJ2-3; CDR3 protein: CASSSNGQVPDTQYF; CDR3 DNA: TGTGCCAGCAGCTCCAACGGACAGGTCCCAGATACGCAGTATTTT